This entry concerns a single T cell receptor beta chain. Its antigen remains unidentified. The CDR3 is 16 amino acids. Germline V gives CDR1 SGHRS, CDR2 YFSETQ. Trimming removed 0 bases at V and 2 bases at J, with 13 bases between. The source of the sample is a study of OX40 agonist ivuxolimab in advanced cancers. Clones were sequenced by immunoSEQ multiplex PCR, and TCRdb holds only the in-frame ones, with some missing. Among about 83,000 clones listed, about 93% were seen once. General observations from the study: Some patients who did not respond also had low normalized T-cell clonal expansion.

This receptor was obtained from an adult with an advanced solid tumor such as melanoma, head and neck, liver or kidney cancer. This sample comprised CD4+ or CD8+ T cells sorted from blood, obtained in a trial of the OX40 agonist ivuxolimab. J is TRBJ2-3 and V is TRBV5-1, with D possibly being TRBD1 or TRBD2 (6 bases each). CDR3 residues: CASSLDGGRDTDTQYF. CDR3 sequence (DNA): TGCGCCAGCAGCTTGGACGGGGGCCGGGACACAGATACGCAGTATTTT.